The clone carrying this TCR beta chain was picked up many times. Its antigen is unidentified. The sample belongs to a study of blood T cells in healthy people across ages. Study-level points and caveats: Naive CD4+ cell counts and diversity both ran higher in long-lived than in aged donors. Conclusively comparing naive with antigen-experienced cells was impossible with unsorted PBMCs.

V gave up 4 bases and J gave up 6 bases, with 12 bases separating them. This CDR3 region has 13 residues. Germline V CDR1 and CDR2: MNHEY, SMNVEV (reference sequence). Through a sample-barcoded 5' primer and a J-beta primer mix, a second PCR was run for roughly 7 to 11 cycles. TCRdb reprocessed the 5' RACE reads via MiXCR and lists one record per CDR3 protein. Here the sample spans 1 million or so distinct CDR3 sequences, around 43% being singletons. The gene calls are TRBV27 and TRBJ1-2, with TRBD1 as a possible D gene (6 bases). The TCR originated in a woman aged 60 to 75 in good health. The specimen was blood. CDR3 protein: CASSSPTGHGYTF. CDR3 coding DNA: TGTGCCAGCAGTTCCCCAACAGGGCATGGCTACACCTTC.